This TCR beta chain was documented in a study of stem cell transplantation in POMP-related autoinflammatory disease. Study in general: Impaired MHC class I-dependent CD8+ differentiation was hypothesized from defective thymoproteasomes.

Sequencing was performed with immunoSEQ multiplex PCR; in TCRdb, only in-frame clones are kept and a portion is missing. Among 1,200 to 1,500 clones listed, roughly 81% were seen once. Study-wide findings and caveats: Across all analyzed T-cell subsets, patients with PRAID tended toward reduced diversity and increased clonality. Patients with PRAID showed a restricted number of unique TRB V-J gene pairings.

Counting both end residues, the CDR3 totals 14 amino acids. Germline V CDR1 and CDR2: SGHTA, FQGNSA. As concerns this clone: Its antigen is unknown. The DNA is omitted, as the CDR3 cannot be located on it reliably, and the CDR3 follows TCRdb's listing.

The TCR comes from a human donor in good health. The sequencing input was Tregs from PBMCs. The chain links TRBV7-2 to TRBJ2-2; TRBD2, the D gene given by the table, was not confirmed from the DNA. This CDR3 is CASSSILRAGELFF.